This T cell receptor beta chain comes out of a study of blood T cell repertoires in COVID-19 (TCRdb year 2020). With respect to the entire study: Samples from collaborators originated in the United States, Italy and Spain and spanned both the acute and convalescent phases of COVID-19. The prospective study material was composed of cDNA or gDNA derived from T cells, B-cell-depleted T cells, or PBMCs. Deeply sampled blood TCRbeta repertoires from subjects exposed to, actively infected with, or recovered from COVID-19 were included in the dataset. A freely available public database, intended as a resource for researchers studying the immune response to SARS-CoV-2, is where the repertoires were released. Samples were obtained from the ongoing ImmuneRACE study (first 160 participants) and from about 1,300 subjects provided by 6 global collaborators. The sample metadata nearly always contained a de-identified subject ID, COVID-19 status, age in years and sex. Where HLA class I and class II types were available, the types were taken from metadata supplied by the sample provider, not from assay-based typing. The full study reports these points: How much clinical and demographic metadata was included differed by source and by participant, and the metadata was provided uncurated.

The collaborating institutions used their own protocols to collect whole blood in K2EDTA tubes. For TCRbeta analysis, collaborators shipped samples in one of three forms: frozen whole blood, isolated PBMCs, or DNA extracted from either of those sample types. TCRbeta CDR3 regions were amplified from genomic DNA by means of the immunoSEQ Assay, a bias-controlled multiplex PCR. As for how the authors treated the data: Within the assay, amplification of reference gene primers was used to estimate how many nucleated cells each sample contained. To quantify the absolute abundance of each unique TCRbeta CDR3 rearrangement, sequence reads were collapsed and filtered. For each sample, productive Simpson clonality was calculated by taking the square root of Simpson's diversity index across productive rearrangements. As stored in TCRdb, this immuneACCESS dataset retains in-frame rearrangements with V and J assigned. A fraction of the clones does not appear; measured against another copy, unresolved V genes explain less than half of the discrepancy, and the remainder lacks a known reason. D and trimming were read from the DNA, whereas the V and J calls and clone size are those reported in that table. For this sample the table gives under 75,000 clones, of which under 85% were detected only once. The ten largest clones represent around 5.8% of the sample.

In the case of this clone: The antigen it binds to is not known. There are no base qualities to consult, and no much larger clone falls within one base.

CDR1 and CDR2, looked up from the germline V gene (reference sequence), are MNHEY and SMNVEV. The CDR3, cysteine through phenylalanine, is 17 amino acids long. Only the CDR3 DNA stays, 51 bases, in frame from base 1. The V end loses 2 bases and the J end loses 4 bases, and a stretch of 17 bases separates them. The source of this sequence is an older woman with acute or convalescent COVID-19. The material sequenced was peripheral blood. The chain links TRBV27 with TRBJ2-2; TRBD2 could be the D gene, as 6 bases match. The encoded CDR3 is CASSLDGWGVSTGELFF. Here is the DNA: TGTGCCAGCAGTTTAGATGGATGGGGGGTATCCACCGGGGAGCTGTTTTTT.